This passage covers 18 T cell receptor beta chains from one sample sequenced in a study of T cells in Graves' hyperthyroidism and ophthalmopathy. RNA transcripts served as the template for amplifying TCR beta CDR3 regions. Carried out on the TCR CDR3, a first-round RT-PCR used the HTBI primer set. TCRdb processed the multiplex PCR reads anew with MiXCR; each CDR3 protein has one entry. Counted here are around 250,000 distinct CDR3 sequences, less than 15% occurring once; the ten biggest clones make up about 14%. The sample was blood. The receptors here all came from a woman aged 40 to 50 with Graves' hyperthyroidism that later progressed to Graves' ophthalmopathy.

In this sample, this clonotype turned up a few times. The chain joins TRBV4-1 to TRBJ2-4, with TRBD2 matching over 7 bases. The CDR3 loop spans 19 amino acids. The germline CDR1 and CDR2 sequences are MGHRA and YSYEKL. J lost 5 bases, V lost 1 base, and 17 bases had no gene match. The CDR3 DNA reads TGCGCCAGCAGCCAAGTCCCTAAAACGAGCCGGGACTACCAAAACATTCAGTACTTC. It yields the protein CASSQVPKTSRDYQNIQYF.

This clonotype was observed at least ten times. The rearrangement links TRBV10-3 to TRBJ1-1, with D possibly being TRBD1 (6 bases). The CDR3 loop spans 13 amino acids. Germline V gives CDR1 ENHRY, CDR2 SYGVKD. Between the trimmed V and J ends, which lost 11 bases and 3 bases, there was a span of 16 bases. The CDR3 DNA follows: TGTGCCGGATCAGGGGAGGCGGACACTGAAGCTTTCTTT. Its protein product is CAGSGEADTEAFF.

This clonotype was observed many times. The gene calls are TRBV11-2 and TRBJ2-3; TRBD2 matches 9 bases. CDR1 and CDR2 (germline): SGHAT, FQNNGV. This CDR3 has 15 residues. With V trimmed by 6 bases and J by 5 bases, 9 bases remained unmatched. The CDR3 reads CASSPGTSKRDTQYF. Written as DNA, the CDR3 is TGTGCCAGCAGTCCCGGGACTAGCAAGCGAGATACGCAGTATTTT.

This clonotype occurred a few times. The CDR3 spells CASRTKTGGLHEQYF. The CDR3 DNA reads as TGTGCCAGCAGGACAAAGACAGGGGGCCTCCACGAGCAGTACTTC. This chain uses TRBV25-1 with TRBJ2-7; 10 bases align to TRBD1. The junction had 10 bases not matched to a gene; V was cut back by 6 bases and J by 5 bases. From germline, CDR1 is MGHDK and CDR2 SYGVNS. The CDR3 is made up of 15 amino acids.

This clonotype was seen repeatedly, ten times or more. V and J are TRBV6-5 and TRBJ2-7; 11 bases are a match to TRBD2. Germline CDR1 and CDR2: MNHEY and SVGAGI. This CDR3 has 16 amino acids. V lost 0 bases to trimming and J lost 5 bases; unmatched junction nucleotides: 6. CDR3 in amino acids: CASSYSILAGGHEQYF. The DNA for the CDR3 is TGTGCCAGCAGTTACTCGATCCTAGCGGGAGGTCACGAGCAGTACTTC.

This clonotype has ten or more counts. V usage is TRBV28 and J usage is TRBJ1-6, with 8 bases aligning to TRBD1. In germline, CDR1 is MDHEN, CDR2 SYDVKM. The CDR3 covers 15 residues. Trimming took 4 bases from V and 6 from J; bases not matched to a gene: 5. The CDR3 DNA reads as TGTGCCAGCAGTTCTCCGGACAGGGTTAATTCACCCCTCCACTTT. Residues: CASSSPDRVNSPLHF.

This clonotype appeared many times. DNA of the CDR3: TGTGCCAGCAACCGACTAGCGGGAGGGCCGCAGTACAATGAGCAGTTCTTC. Amino acids: CASNRLAGGPQYNEQFF. The rearrangement joins TRBV7-9 to TRBJ2-1; 14 bases line up with TRBD2. V dropped 7 bases and J dropped 4; count of bases not matched to a gene: 9. CDR3 size: 17 residues. CDR1 and CDR2 (germline): SEHNR, FQNEAQ (reference sequence).

This clonotype was picked up many times. The chain uses TRBV6-5 and TRBJ2-1, with D unclear. Germline assignment: CDR1 MNHEY and CDR2 SVGAGI. Trimming removed 1 base at V and 5 bases at J, with 9 bases between. This CDR3 is 14 amino acids long. The CDR3, as DNA: TGTGCCAGCAGTTACTTTGGGAATCACAATGAGCAGTTCTTC. Residues: CASSYFGNHNEQFF.

In its sample, this clonotype was seen a few times. This may be a read error: a much more frequent sequence differs by one nucleotide. J is TRBJ2-5 and V is TRBV12-3 or TRBV12-4; D remains unclear. The CDR3 loop spans 14 amino acids. CDR3 region: CASSLWQYQETRYF. CDR3 sequence (DNA): TGTGCCAGCAGCCTCTGGCAGTACCAAGAGACCCGGTACTTC.

This clonotype was seen at least ten times. The V call is TRBV29-1, the J call TRBJ2-3; 9 nucleotides match TRBD2. This CDR3 has 15 residues. Germline V gives CDR1 SQVTM, CDR2 ANQGSEA. V lost 4 bases, J lost 9 bases, and 14 bases stayed unmatched. CDR3 coding DNA: TGCAGCGTTGGATTAGCGGGAGTTATGGGAGGCACGCAGTATTTT. Encoded protein: CSVGLAGVMGGTQYF.

Concerning this clonotype itself: Lacking the conserved final phenylalanine or tryptophan, this CDR3 likely reflects a read error. Because the CDR3's place on the DNA is in doubt, the DNA is left out and the CDR3 is given as listed by TCRdb. This rearrangement joins TRBV5-1 to TRBJ2-4; TRBD1, the D gene given by the table, was not confirmed from the DNA. The CDR3 has 14 residues if both end residues are counted. Germline V gives CDR1 SGHRS, CDR2 YFSETQ. CDR3 sequence: CASSGAGGENIHYV.

This clonotype was observed many times. The rearrangement joins TRBV11-2 to TRBJ2-2; D might be TRBD1 (6 bases). Germline CDR1 SGHAT, CDR2 FQNNGV. Trimming pared 5 bases from V and 5 bases from J, leaving 24 bases between. This CDR3 has 18 amino acids. This chain's CDR3 is CASSTLSGAGRGTGELFF. CDR3 coding DNA: TGTGCCAGCAGCACGCTCTCAGGGGCGGGCCGGGGAACCGGGGAGCTGTTTTTT.

This clonotype came up many times. The rearrangement uses TRBV28 and TRBJ2-1; 10 bases match TRBD1. CDR1 MDHEN and CDR2 SYDVKM come from the germline V gene. This CDR3 is built from 16 residues. The trim removed 2 bases at V and 3 bases at J, leaving 4 bases unmatched. The CDR3 reads CASSLVGDRGYNEQFF. The CDR3 coding sequence is TGTGCCAGCAGTTTAGTTGGGGACAGGGGCTACAATGAGCAGTTCTTC.

The chain links TRBV27 to TRBJ1-3, with D unresolved. Germline-derived CDR1 and CDR2 are MNHEY and SMNVEV (reference sequence). The CDR3 consists of 11 residues. Trimming pared 8 bases from V and 4 bases from J, leaving 6 bases between. This CDR3 reads CASCAGNTIYF. Here the CDR3 DNA reads TGTGCCAGCTGTGCGGGAAACACCATATATTTT.

The rearrangement uses TRBV7-2 and TRBJ2-5; TRBD1 matches 9 bases. The V gene end was trimmed by 3 bases and the J gene end by 4 bases; junction bases not matched to a gene: 3. The length of the CDR3 is 14 residues. Germline V lookup: CDR1 SGHTA, CDR2 FQGNSA. CDR3 sequence: CASSFNRGLETQYF. Here the CDR3 DNA reads TGTGCCAGCAGCTTTAACAGGGGGCTAGAGACCCAGTACTTC.

This clonotype was seen ten or more times. The chain has TRBV10-3 and TRBJ1-5; D not resolved. Germline V gene sequence: CDR1 ENHRY, CDR2 SYGVKD. The germline V and J ends were trimmed by 5 bases and 7 bases, with 12 bases remaining between them. CDR3 length: 13 amino acids. The CDR3 sequence is CAISSAVHQPQHF. CDR3 in DNA: TGTGCCATCAGTTCGGCAGTTCACCAGCCCCAGCATTTT.

This clonotype was seen at least ten times. The gene calls are TRBV27 and TRBJ2-7, with TRBD2 identical over 7 bases. J lost 0 bases, V lost 2 bases, and 7 bases had no gene match. Germline values: CDR1 MNHEY, CDR2 SMNVEV (reference sequence). There are 16 residues in the CDR3. The CDR3 loop reads CASSLRLAVNSYEQYF. CDR3 nucleotides: TGTGCCAGCAGTTTAAGGCTAGCGGTAAACTCCTACGAGCAGTACTTC.

This clonotype was picked up a small number of times. V and J are TRBV30 and TRBJ1-1, with D uncertain. Trimming removed 3 bases at V and 7 bases at J, with 12 bases between. There are 12 residues in the CDR3. Per the germline V gene, CDR1 is GTSNPN and CDR2 is SVGIG (reference sequence). This CDR3 is CAWRRGVSEAFF. The CDR3 DNA is TGTGCCTGGAGGCGCGGGGTGAGTGAAGCTTTCTTT.